The clone carrying this T cell receptor beta chain was recorded a few times. This sample is part of a study of T cells after yellow fever vaccination. Germline assignment: CDR1 MNHEY and CDR2 SVGAGI. The CDR3 has 12 residues. Trimming took 4 bases from V and 3 from J, leaving 5 bases between them. Each CDR3 protein gets one entry after TCRdb re-called the 5' RACE reads with MiXCR. The sample has about 330,000 distinct CDR3 sequences; around 6.8% are singletons. This clonotype originated in a man aged 18 to 29 who received the YFV17D yellow fever vaccine. The sequenced sample was PBMCs, obtained about 49 days after the first yellow fever vaccination. The chain couples TRBV6-5 to TRBJ2-3; D not certain. CDR3 sequence (DNA): TGTGCCAGCAGTTCAGAGACAGATACGCAGTATTTT. This gives the protein CASSSETDTQYF.